The present T cell receptor (beta chain) was sequenced within a study of T cell changes during pregnancy in multiple sclerosis. The assay was immunoSEQ multiplex PCR, and TCRdb's table has in-frame clones only and misses some. The table lists 100,000 or so clones, 94% of them singletons, with approximately 0.97% in the top ten. The V segment lost 2 bases and the J segment 1 base; nucleotides outside the gene matches: 5. Germline V gives CDR1 SGDLS, CDR2 YYNGEE. The CDR3 covers 15 residues. This chain uses TRBV9 with TRBJ1-1; 7 positions match TRBD1. The specimen was peripheral blood, collected before pregnancy. The TCR was taken from a female donor with multiple sclerosis, enrolled in a pregnancy study. For the CDR3, the DNA is TGTGCCAGCAGCGTGTCCGGGACAGAGAACACTGAAGCTTTCTTT. Translated: CASSVSGTENTEAFF.